The 11 T cell receptor beta chains below come from one sample, sequenced in a study of blood T cell repertoires in COVID-19. Profiling relied on immunoSEQ multiplex PCR, and the TCRdb table lists in-frame clones only, not all of them. The sample shows over 25,000 clones, 80% to 90% of them seen only once. Sequencing input: peripheral blood. Source of these receptors: a man in his sixties with acute or convalescent COVID-19.

Of note for this clone: The junction departs from the called germline gene at one end, perhaps through a read error. The chain uses TRBV7-8 and TRBJ2-3; D ambiguous. The CDR3 spans 11 residues. Germline V lookup: CDR1 SGHVS, CDR2 FQNEAQ. CDR3 protein: CASSFPHASFF. Written as DNA, the CDR3 is TGTGCCAGCAGCTTCCCCCATGCGTCCTTTTTT. The full variable domain, completed using reference TRBV7-8 and TRBJ2-3, is GAGVSQSPRYKVAKRGQDVALRCDPISGHVSLFWYQQALGQGPEFLTYFQNEAQLDKSGLPSDRFFAERPEGSVSTLKIQRTQQEDSAVYLCASSFPHASFFGPGTRLTVL.

V and J are TRBV5-4 and TRBJ2-4; a possible D gene is TRBD1 (6 bases). The CDR3 is 16 residues long. Germline lookup yields CDR1 SGHNT and CDR2 YYREEE (reference sequence). The V end was cut by 3 bases, the J end by 0 bases, with 13 bases between. The DNA for the CDR3 is TGTGCCAGCAGCTCCCCCGGGACAAAAGCCAAAAACATTCAGTACTTC. Protein: CASSSPGTKAKNIQYF.

The chain uses TRBV27 and TRBJ2-7; TRBD1 agrees at 8 bases. CDR1 and CDR2 (germline): MNHEY, SMNVEV (reference sequence). The CDR3 is 15 residues long. The V segment lost 3 bases and the J segment 2 bases; nucleotides outside the gene matches: 6. The CDR3 sequence: CASSFAGTGPYEQYF. The CDR3 nucleotides are TGTGCCAGCAGTTTCGCCGGGACAGGCCCCTACGAGCAGTACTTC.

J is TRBJ1-2 and V is TRBV7-9; D perhaps matches TRBD1 (6 bases). This CDR3 has 13 amino acids. Germline V gene sequence: CDR1 SEHNR, CDR2 FQNEAQ (reference sequence). Trimming pared 5 bases from V and 7 bases from J, leaving 14 bases between. Here the CDR3 reads CASSPRTASGYTF. CDR3 coding DNA: TGTGCCAGCAGCCCTAGGACAGCTTCTGGCTACACCTTC. Full variable domain (rest looked up from reference TRBV7-9 and TRBJ1-2): DTGVSQNPRHKITKRGQNVTFRCDPISEHNRLYWYRQTLGQGPEFLTYFQNEAQLEKSRLLSDRFSAERPKGSFSTLEIQRTEQGDSAMYLCASSPRTASGYTFGSGTRLTVV.

The chain joins TRBV6-5 to TRBJ2-5, with TRBD2 identical over 10 bases. The CDR3 runs to 14 residues. The germline CDR1 and CDR2 sequences are MNHEY and SVGAGI. V gave up 5 bases and J gave up 4 bases; unmatched junction bases: 4. Here the CDR3 reads CASSPRLAGETQYF. The CDR3 DNA follows: TGTGCCAGCAGTCCTCGACTAGCGGGAGAGACCCAGTACTTC.

J is TRBJ2-7 and V is TRBV19; 7 bases agree with TRBD2. Germline assignment: CDR1 LNHDA and CDR2 SQIVND (reference sequence). CDR3 length: 13 amino acids. Trimming took 6 bases from V and 4 from J; bases not matched to a gene: 6. CDR3 in DNA: TGTGCCAGTAGCGGCGGGAGTAGGTACGAGCAGTACTTC. Translation gives CASSGGSRYEQYF.

The chain employs TRBV9 and TRBJ1-1; no clear D gene. This CDR3 contains 14 residues. The V gene lost 0 bases and the J gene lost 6 bases, with 12 bases spanning the gap. Germline values: CDR1 SGDLS, CDR2 YYNGEE. CDR3 amino acids: CASSVGLEGSEAFF. The CDR3, as DNA: TGTGCCAGCAGCGTAGGTTTGGAGGGTTCTGAAGCTTTCTTT.

This chain joins TRBV29-1 and TRBJ1-1, with TRBD1 identical over 9 bases. J gave up 4 bases and V 6 bases, and 6 bases lay outside the gene matches. Germline CDR1 SQVTM, CDR2 ANQGSEA. This CDR3 region has 13 residues. CDR3 sequence: CSVRQGEGTEAFF. The CDR3 DNA reads TGCAGCGTCAGACAGGGGGAGGGCACTGAAGCTTTCTTT. Combining the CDR3 with reference TRBV29-1 and TRBJ1-1 gives the whole variable domain SAVISQKPSRDICQRGTSLTIQCQVDSQVTMMFWYRQQPGQSLTLIATANQGSEATYESGFVIDKFPISRPNLTFSTLTVSNMSPEDSSIYLCSVRQGEGTEAFFGQGTRLTVV.

The V call is TRBV7-9, the J call TRBJ1-6, with 7 bases aligning to TRBD1. The CDR3 runs to 16 residues. Germline V lookup: CDR1 SEHNR, CDR2 FQNEAQ (reference sequence). Germline trimming cut 4 bases from V and 10 bases from J; bases unmatched to any gene: 13. In nucleotides, the CDR3 is TGTGCCAGCAGCTCAGCCGGAGGGGGCTCAGGATCACCCCTCCACTTT. This encodes CASSSAGGGSGSPLHF.

The chain carries TRBV5-8 and TRBJ1-2, with TRBD1 identical over 11 bases. The germline V gene has CDR1 SGHTS and CDR2 YDEGEE. Germline trimming cut 6 bases from V and 8 bases from J; bases unmatched to any gene: 6. CDR3 length equals 13 residues. DNA for the CDR3: TGTGCCAGCATCGGACAGGGGGCGCAGGGCTACACCTTC. Protein: CASIGQGAQGYTF.

This clone came up a few times. V usage is TRBV2 and J usage is TRBJ1-1, with no clear D. The V end lost 5 bases, the J end lost 6 bases, and 22 bases lay between the germline ends. Germline V lookup: CDR1 SNHLY, CDR2 FYNNEI. This CDR3 comprises 16 residues. The chain's CDR3 is CASSNTRGEERPEAFF. The CDR3 DNA is TGTGCCAGCAGTAACACGCGCGGGGAGGAGAGGCCTGAAGCTTTCTTT. Using reference TRBV2 and TRBJ1-1 for the parts outside the CDR3, the full variable domain is EPEVTQTPSHQVTQMGQEVILRCVPISNHLYFYWYRQILGQKVEFLVSFYNNEISEKSEIFDDQFSVERPDGSNFTLKIRSTKLEDSAMYFCASSNTRGEERPEAFFGQGTRLTVV.